Shown below are 24 T cell receptor beta chains from a single sample sequenced in a study of CD8+ T cells in alopecia areata. Treatment specified: oral pan-JAK inhibitor, 5-10 mg twice daily. Reverse transcribed after extraction, RNA yielded cDNA as the sequencing template. The repertoire was sequenced with immunoSEQ multiplex PCR; TCRdb's copy has only in-frame clones and lacks some. Counted here are some 150,000 clones, less than 75% occurring once; the ten biggest clones make up 16%. Sequencing was performed on CD4+ T cells sorted from blood, taken around week 55, from a patient treated with tofacitinib. All receptors derive from a human donor with alopecia areata.

V usage is TRBV5-1 and J usage is TRBJ1-1; the D gene is possibly TRBD1 (6 bases). CDR3 size: 14 residues. V was clipped by 4 bases and J by 1 base, with 11 bases between them. Per the germline V gene, CDR1 is SGHRS and CDR2 is YFSETQ. CDR3 coding DNA: TGCGCCAGCAGCAACGGACAGCCGAACACTGAAGCTTTCTTT. It specifies CASSNGQPNTEAFF.

This clone has only a few counts. The chain carries TRBV14 and TRBJ2-4, with 7 bases matching TRBD1. Trimming at V came to 4 bases and at J to 7 bases, leaving 10 bases not matched to a gene. Per germline, CDR1 SGHDN and CDR2 FVKESK. The CDR3 totals 15 residues. Here the CDR3 DNA reads TGTGCCAGCAGCCTAACCAGGGGGACGACCAACATTCAGTACTTC. As protein: CASSLTRGTTNIQYF.

V and J are TRBV7-2 and TRBJ2-7, with no clear D. The CDR3 contains 12 residues. Germline V gene data show CDR1 as SGHTA and CDR2 as FQGNSA. With 4 bases removed from V and 2 bases from J, the gap between germline ends came to 6 bases. The CDR3 loop is CASSSATYEQYF. The CDR3 DNA sequence: TGTGCCAGCAGCTCGGCTACCTACGAGCAGTACTTC.

This clone was seen more than once but under ten times. The genes are TRBV29-1 and TRBJ1-1, with D perhaps matching TRBD1 (6 bases). The CDR3 contains 14 residues. Germline CDR1 is SQVTM and CDR2 is ANQGSEA. Trimming took off 5 bases at V and 1 base at J, with 14 bases between the two ends. CDR3 nucleotide sequence: TGCAGCGTTCAGGTACAGGGCGGGAACACTGAAGCTTTCTTT. Its protein is CSVQVQGGNTEAFF.

The J gene is TRBJ2-7, the V gene TRBV18; no reliable D call. Per the germline V gene, CDR1 is KGHSH and CDR2 is LQKENI. This CDR3 has 14 residues. The V and J ends lost 0 bases and 3 bases respectively, with 9 bases between them. The CDR3: CASSPPAVFYEQYF. The CDR3 nucleotides read TGTGCCAGCTCACCACCGGCGGTATTCTACGAGCAGTACTTC.

This chain joins TRBV5-1 and TRBJ2-3; 7 nucleotides align to TRBD1. The ends lost 4 bases at V and 2 bases at J; junction bases unmatched: 4. Germline V CDR1 and CDR2: SGHRS, YFSETQ. The CDR3 loop spans 14 amino acids. The DNA of the CDR3 is TGCGCCAGCAGCCGGGACAGTTCCACAGATACGCAGTATTTT. It is translated as CASSRDSSTDTQYF. The full variable domain, with the rest looked up from reference TRBV5-1 and TRBJ2-3, is KAGVTQTPRYLIKTRGQQVTLSCSPISGHRSVSWYQQTPGQGLQFLFEYFSETQRNKGNFPGRFSGRQFSNSRSEMNVSTLELGDSALYLCASSRDSSTDTQYFGPGTRLTVL.

This chain links TRBV5-1 with TRBJ1-6, with no clear D. The germline gives CDR1 SGHRS, CDR2 YFSETQ. The CDR3 runs to 15 residues. V lost 7 bases, J lost 7 bases, and 18 bases lay in between. The CDR3 reads CASGPTEGGNSPLHF. The CDR3, as DNA: TGCGCCAGCGGTCCGACGGAGGGAGGCAATTCACCCCTCCACTTT. Complete variable domain (other parts from reference TRBV5-1 and TRBJ1-6): KAGVTQTPRYLIKTRGQQVTLSCSPISGHRSVSWYQQTPGQGLQFLFEYFSETQRNKGNFPGRFSGRQFSNSRSEMNVSTLELGDSALYLCASGPTEGGNSPLHFGNGTRLTVT.

The genes are TRBV19 and TRBJ2-3, with D possibly being TRBD2 (7 bases). V shed 3 bases and J shed 10 bases, with 20 bases lying between them. The CDR3 is 15 amino acids. Germline V CDR1 and CDR2: LNHDA, SQIVND (reference sequence). CDR3: CASSIGREGHRAQYF. CDR3 bases: TGTGCCAGTAGTATCGGCAGGGAGGGGCACAGGGCGCAGTATTTT.

The sample holds a few counts of this clone. The chain combines TRBV29-1 with TRBJ2-3; the D is unclear. The CDR3 runs to 13 residues. Germline lookup yields CDR1 SQVTM and CDR2 ANQGSEA. V dropped 1 base and J dropped 8 bases, with 13 bases sitting between them. The CDR3 bases are TGCAGCGTTGAAGGACCACTAATGGGTACGCAGTATTTT. Protein: CSVEGPLMGTQYF.

The chain carries TRBV2 and TRBJ2-3, with 12 bases aligning to TRBD1. The CDR3 consists of 14 residues. The germline gives CDR1 SNHLY, CDR2 FYNNEI. The ends lost 8 bases at V and 8 bases at J; junction bases unmatched: 8. The CDR3 bases are TGTGCCAGCGGAGGGACAGGGGGCATAGGTACGCAGTATTTT. Amino acids: CASGGTGGIGTQYF.

This clone has only a few counts. The V gene is TRBV7-3, the J gene TRBJ2-2; tentative D call: TRBD1 (5 bases). The germline gives CDR1 SGHTA, CDR2 FQGTGA. The CDR3 is made up of 13 amino acids. V lost 5 bases, J lost 4 bases, and 8 bases lay in between. The CDR3 protein is CASSLDSTGELFF. The CDR3 nucleotides read TGTGCCAGCAGCCTCGACAGCACCGGGGAGCTGTTTTTT.

J is TRBJ1-1 and V is TRBV15, with D possibly being TRBD1 (5 bases). The V end was cut by 0 bases, the J end by 4 bases, with 12 bases between. CDR3 length equals 15 residues. Per the germline V gene, CDR1 is LNHNV and CDR2 is YYDKDF (reference sequence). CDR3 amino acids: CATSREQGMSTEAFF. CDR3 DNA sequence: TGTGCCACCAGCAGAGAGCAGGGTATGAGCACTGAAGCTTTCTTT.

This chain uses TRBV4-1 with TRBJ2-7, with D tentatively TRBD2 (5 bases). Trimming pared 0 bases from V and 2 bases from J, leaving 14 bases between. Germline CDR1 and CDR2: MGHRA and YSYEKL. The CDR3 is 16 residues long. This CDR3 is CASSQDGEYRAYEQYF. Here the CDR3 DNA reads TGCGCCAGCAGCCAAGATGGGGAGTATCGGGCCTACGAGCAGTACTTC.

In this sample, this clone turned up once. This chain connects TRBV6-5 to TRBJ1-5; perhaps TRBD1 as D (6 bases). The V end lost 11 bases, the J end lost 4 bases, and 12 bases lay between the germline ends. There are 12 residues in the CDR3. The germline gives CDR1 MNHEY, CDR2 SVGAGI. The chain's CDR3 is CAAGQLNQPQHF. CDR3 nucleotide sequence: TGTGCCGCAGGACAGCTAAATCAGCCCCAGCATTTT.

The chain employs TRBV11-2 and TRBJ1-3; D remains unclear. The germline V gene encodes CDR1 SGHAT and CDR2 FQNNGV. The CDR3 runs to 17 residues. Trimming stripped 1 base from V and 0 bases from J, with 13 bases between. DNA for the CDR3: TGTGCCAGCAGCTTAGTGGCGACGTCCCTCTCTGGAAACACCATATATTTT. It specifies CASSLVATSLSGNTIYF. The complete variable domain, with remaining parts taken from reference TRBV11-2 and TRBJ1-3, reads EAGVAQSPRYKIIEKRQSVAFWCNPISGHATLYWYQQILGQGPKLLIQFQNNGVVDDSQLPKDRFSAERLKGVDSTLKIQPAKLEDSAVYLCASSLVATSLSGNTIYFGEGSWLTVV.

The rearrangement uses TRBV29-1 and TRBJ1-2; 9 nucleotides agree with TRBD1. The V gene's germline CDR1 is SQVTM and CDR2 ANQGSEA. J lost 4 bases, V lost 6 bases, and 9 bases had no gene match. The CDR3 consists of 14 residues. CDR3 nucleotides: TGCAGCGTGTGTCCACAGGGGGCACCCTATGGCTACACCTTC. Translated: CSVCPQGAPYGYTF.

This chain uses TRBV7-2 with TRBJ2-7; the D gene could be TRBD1 or TRBD2 (6 bases each). V gave up 5 bases and J gave up 6 bases, with 23 bases separating them. Germline V lookup: CDR1 SGHTA, CDR2 FQGNSA. The CDR3 totals 16 residues. CDR3 sequence reads: CASSPQGFRGGSEQYF. In DNA form, the CDR3 reads TGTGCCAGCAGCCCGCAGGGGTTCAGGGGAGGAAGCGAGCAGTACTTC. Full variable domain (rest looked up from reference TRBV7-2 and TRBJ2-7): GAGVSQSPSNKVTEKGKDVELRCDPISGHTALYWYRQSLGQGLEFLIYFQGNSAPDKSGLPSDRFSAERTGGSVSTLTIQRTQQEDSAVYLCASSPQGFRGGSEQYFGPGTRLTVT.

The V call is TRBV4-1, the J call TRBJ1-4; TRBD1 agrees at 8 bases. Germline V gene sequence: CDR1 MGHRA, CDR2 YSYEKL. Losses at the gene ends were 0 bases for V and 7 bases for J; bases not matched to a gene: 4. This CDR3 has 15 amino acids. The CDR3 reads CASSQDGQGGEKLFF. The CDR3 DNA reads TGCGCCAGCAGCCAAGACGGACAGGGCGGTGAAAAACTGTTTTTT.

The V gene is TRBV19, the J gene TRBJ1-1; D gene uncertain. In germline, CDR1 is LNHDA, CDR2 SQIVND (reference sequence). V dropped 9 bases and J dropped 1 base, with 18 bases sitting between them. This CDR3 spans 15 amino acids. CDR3 bases: TGTGCCAGCACAAGGTCGGGCCTAGCGAACACTGAAGCTTTCTTT. Amino acid sequence: CASTRSGLANTEAFF.

The J gene is TRBJ1-5, the V gene TRBV7-9, with TRBD1 as a possible D gene (6 bases). Germline V gene data show CDR1 as SEHNR and CDR2 as FQNEAQ (reference sequence). V lost 5 bases to trimming and J lost 0 bases, with 11 bases between them. The CDR3 has 15 amino acids. The chain's CDR3 is CASSRRGDSNQPQHF. The CDR3 DNA reads TGTGCCAGCAGCCGAAGGGGGGATAGCAATCAGCCCCAGCATTTT.

V is TRBV6-5 and J is TRBJ1-1; the D is unclear. CDR1 is MNHEY and CDR2 is SVGAGI in the germline V gene. V lost 0 bases and J lost 7, with 12 bases in between. There are 14 residues in the CDR3. As DNA, the CDR3 is TGTGCCAGCAGTTACTCATCGGGTTTAGGTGAAGCTTTCTTT. It translates to CASSYSSGLGEAFF.

The table lists this clone with a few counts. The chain has TRBV29-1 and TRBJ2-4; a weak D match, TRBD1 (6 bases). The CDR3 is 16 amino acids. The ends were cut back, 4 bases at V and 1 base at J, with 17 bases in the middle. Germline CDR1 reads SQVTM; CDR2 reads ANQGSEA. The CDR3: CSVGGRGGPAKNIQYF. The CDR3, as DNA: TGCAGCGTTGGGGGGCGAGGAGGTCCCGCCAAAAACATTCAGTACTTC.

The chain links TRBV29-1 to TRBJ1-2, with 8 bases identical to TRBD1. CDR3 length equals 14 residues. In germline, CDR1 is SQVTM, CDR2 ANQGSEA. After removal of 5 bases from V and 5 bases from J, the junction contained 10 bases not matched to a gene. CDR3 protein: CSVLQSGTGYGYTF. The DNA for the CDR3 is TGCAGCGTTCTACAATCCGGGACAGGTTATGGCTACACCTTC. The variable domain in full, completed from reference TRBV29-1 and TRBJ1-2, reads SAVISQKPSRDICQRGTSLTIQCQVDSQVTMMFWYRQQPGQSLTLIATANQGSEATYESGFVIDKFPISRPNLTFSTLTVSNMSPEDSSIYLCSVLQSGTGYGYTFGSGTRLTVV.

DNA for the CDR3: TGTGCCAGTACATTTCAACGGGGGGGGAACACTGAAGCTTTCTTT. The encoded protein is CASTFQRGGNTEAFF. The V call is TRBV2, the J call TRBJ1-1; a possible D gene is TRBD1 (5 bases). Germline loops: CDR1 SNHLY, CDR2 FYNNEI. The V and J ends lost 9 bases and 1 base respectively, with 18 bases between them. The length of the CDR3 is 15 residues.